The entry below gives a single T cell receptor beta chain sequence along with its context. The antigen remains unidentified. The diagnoses drew upon clinical symptoms, serum thyroxine and TRAb, thyroid ultrasound and orbital computed tomography. The sample belongs to a study of T cells in Graves' hyperthyroidism and ophthalmopathy. Broader study findings: Blood also carried most thyroid clonotypes expanded above 0.001. Median prediction lead before ophthalmopathy onset was around 7 months with the model.

TCR beta CDR3 regions were amplified from RNA. TCR CDR3 underwent first-round RT-PCR with the HTBI primer set. TCRdb processed the multiplex PCR reads anew with MiXCR; each CDR3 protein has one entry. The repertoire has some 530,000 distinct CDR3 sequences, about 22% of them found once; the top ten carry under 55%. The CDR3 spans 15 residues. Trimming shortened V by 2 bases and J by 6 bases, and 15 bases separated the two germline ends. From germline, CDR1 is SGHTA and CDR2 FQGNSA. The clonotype was recovered from a woman in her seventies with Graves' ophthalmopathy. The sequenced material came from blood. The rearrangement links TRBV7-2 to TRBJ2-3; D is unresolved. The CDR3 reads CASSLRVRPEDTQYF. The CDR3 DNA reads TGTGCCAGCAGCTTAAGAGTCCGGCCTGAGGATACGCAGTATTTT.